Given below is one TCR beta chain in context. Data came from immunoSEQ multiplex PCR; TCRdb stores just in-frame clones and leaves some out. The sample records some 15,000 clones, about 71% being singletons. This record comes from a study of T cells after somatic rescue of genetic block. The clonotype originates from a boy between 5 and 17 years old. The specimen was peripheral blood mononuclear cells (PBMCs).

For the CDR3, the DNA is TGTGCCAGCAGCCCCTGGGACAGCCCTCAAGGGCCCCAGCATTTT. Translating gives CASSPWDSPQGPQHF. The rearrangement uses TRBV6-5 and TRBJ1-5, with 7 bases identical to TRBD1. The junction had 14 bases not matched to a gene; V was cut back by 6 bases and J by 9 bases. Germline lookup yields CDR1 MNHEY and CDR2 SVGAGI. The CDR3 is made up of 15 amino acids.